This TCR beta chain was sequenced during a study of cytotoxic CD8 clonotypes in ibrutinib-treated CLL. For the study at large: The patients comprised approximately ten relapsed/refractory and around 15 treatment-naive cases, around 18 IGHV unmutated. Recorded responses included around 24 partial and 2 complete; following median about 68 months, 14 stayed remitted and around twelve progressed.

Study outcomes and limitations: Private clonotypes, not public ones, expanded at ibrutinib response.

Germline CDR1 and CDR2: SGDLS and YYNGEE. V was shortened by 0 bases and J by 8 bases, with 11 bases between the two germline ends. CDR3 size: 13 residues. Profiled with immunoSEQ multiplex PCR; TCRdb holds only in-frame clones, not every one. This sample carries approximately 190,000 clones, roughly 79% of them seen once, and the ten largest clones take more than 9.5%. In this sample, this clone turned up a few times. The antigen is undetermined. The material sequenced was PBMCs, taken after 12 months of ibrutinib treatment. This chain links TRBV9 with TRBJ1-2; no firm D call. The clonotype was recovered from a human donor with chronic lymphocytic leukemia. CDR3 region: CASSVVRALGYTF. The CDR3 DNA is TGTGCCAGCAGCGTAGTTCGGGCGCTCGGCTACACCTTC.